This T cell receptor beta chain comes out of a study of OX40 agonist ivuxolimab in advanced cancers. On the study more broadly: Patients with hepatocellular carcinoma, melanoma, renal cell or head and neck cancer made up the dose-escalation patients. Therapy given before enrollment (anti-PD-1, anti-PD-L1 or anti-CTLA-4) was allowed, and 40% to 45% had some.

Turning to this clone: No antigen is known for it.

Whole-study findings and limits: Antigen targets of the expanded peripheral T cells went undetermined. Among some nonresponders, normalized T-cell clonal expansion was also low.

The V and J ends lost 0 bases and 5 bases respectively, with 13 bases between them. Germline CDR1 and CDR2: MNHEY and SMNVEV (reference sequence). The CDR3 totals 15 residues. TCRdb keeps only in-frame clones here, not all; method: immunoSEQ multiplex PCR. This sample has about 45,000 clones, with about 90% found just once. V gene TRBV27 combines with J gene TRBJ2-5, with D perhaps being TRBD1 or TRBD2 (5 bases each). Specimen: CD4+ or CD8+ T cells sorted from blood, collected in a trial of the OX40 agonist ivuxolimab. This sequence was found in an adult with an advanced solid tumor such as melanoma, head and neck, liver or kidney cancer. The CDR3 spells CASSLSGGEWETQYF. The CDR3 DNA sequence: TGTGCCAGCAGTTTATCTGGGGGAGAGTGGGAGACCCAGTACTTC.